A single T cell receptor (beta chain) is shown here with its context. What it binds is not known. Germline V lookup: CDR1 LNHDA, CDR2 SQIVND (reference sequence). The CDR3 is 14 amino acids. Trimming removed 3 bases from V and 2 bases from J; junction bases left unmatched: 4. This entry is derived from a study of cytomegalovirus exposure and HLA in healthy donors. PCR used 60 Vbeta primers and 13 Jbeta primers. The table came from immunoSEQ multiplex PCR; TCRdb's copy has only in-frame clones and leaves some out. Of 160,000 or so clones listed, 75% to 90% were seen once; the top ten hold approximately 2%. General study points: Follow-up analysis later connected one missense variant in DCLRE1C with trimming of TCR beta V- and J-genes.

Source material: PBMCs. The rearrangement uses TRBV19 and TRBJ2-7, with 7 positions matching TRBD2. This sequence originates from a woman under 30 in good health and CMV-seronegative. In DNA, the CDR3 is TGTGCCAGTAGTATGGTGGGAGGGGCCTACGAGCAGTACTTC. Its protein product is CASSMVGGAYEQYF.